The rows below give T cell receptor beta chains drawn from one sample of a study of OX40 agonist ivuxolimab in advanced cancers. Produced via immunoSEQ multiplex PCR; TCRdb's table is partial and in-frame only. The sample has about 130,000 clones, 80% to 95% seen once. The sample consisted of CD4+ or CD8+ T cells sorted from blood, taken in a trial of the OX40 agonist ivuxolimab. All receptors derive from an adult with an advanced solid tumor such as melanoma, head and neck, liver or kidney cancer. Both conserved end residues are part of each CDR3. A D gene is named only where the DNA matches it firmly. Size is omitted from some rows. Given values are once, few, many or a class for expanded clones.

TRBV28	NA	NA	TRBJ2-1	TGTGCCAGCAGTTTAGTAGGACCCCCGAGCTCCTACAATGAGCAGTTCTTC	CASSLVGPPSSYNEQFF
TRBV27	NA	NA	TRBJ2-7	TGTGCCAGCAGTCCGCGGCGCGGATCCTACGAGCAGTACTTC	CASSPRRGSYEQYF
TRBV18	NA	NA	TRBJ1-2	TGTGCCAGCTCACCAACGGACAGAAACTATGGCTACACCTTC	CASSPTDRNYGYTF
TRBV6-6	NA	TRBD1	TRBJ1-4	TGTGCCAGCAGTTACTCGACCGGGACAGGGAATGAAAAACTGTTTTTT	CASSYSTGTGNEKLFF
TRBV18	medium-sized	TRBD2	TRBJ2-7	TGTGCCAGCTCACCAGGGGGGGACTACGAGCAGTACTTC	CASSPGGDYEQYF
TRBV2	once	TRBD1	TRBJ2-1	TGTGCCAGCAGTCCGGGACAGGGAACCTACAATGAGCAGTTCTTC	CASSPGQGTYNEQFF
TRBV10-3	NA	TRBD2	TRBJ2-1	TGTGCCATCAGTGATTCACCCGGGACTAGCGGGACCCTCTCCTACAATGAGCAGTTCTTC	CAISDSPGTSGTLSYNEQFF
TRBV5-1	NA	NA	TRBJ1-4	TGCGCCAGCAGCTCGGGGAGGAGCAATGAAAAACTGTTTTTT	CASSSGRSNEKLFF
TRBV7-9	NA	NA	TRBJ1-1	TGTGCCAGCAGCTTAGCTCAGGGGAGGGCTTTCTTT	CASSLAQGRAFF
TRBV5-4	NA	NA	TRBJ1-1	TGTGCCAGCAGCCCTAATAGGGGGTCTACTGAAGCTTTCTTT	CASSPNRGSTEAFF
TRBV9	NA	TRBD2	TRBJ2-7	TGTGCCAGCAGCGTGTCTAGCGGGAACTACGAGCAGTACTTC	CASSVSSGNYEQYF
TRBV5-4	NA	NA	TRBJ1-6	TGTGCCAGCAGCTTGGATACCGCCTATAATTCACCCCTCCACTTT	CASSLDTAYNSPLHF
TRBV18	NA	TRBD2	TRBJ2-5	TGTGCCAGCTCACTAGGACTAGCGGGGCAAGAGACCCAGTACTTC	CASSLGLAGQETQYF
TRBV5-1	NA	NA	TRBJ2-1	TGCGCCAGCAGCTTGGCCCCAGGAGCGGGTGCCACTTACAATGAGCAGTTCTTC	CASSLAPGAGATYNEQFF
TRBV4-3	NA	TRBD1	TRBJ1-4	TGCGCCAGCAGCCAGGAGACGGACAGGGGTGGAACTAATGAAAAACTGTTTTTT	CASSQETDRGGTNEKLFF
TRBV7-8	NA	TRBD2	TRBJ2-1	TGTGCCAGCAGCGCCGGGGGACTAGCGGGAGGAAAGCAGTTCTTC	CASSAGGLAGGKQFF
TRBV5-1	NA	TRBD1	TRBJ2-1	TGCGCCAGCAGTCCGGGACAGGCTTTTCAGGGGTACAATGAGCAGTTCTTC	CASSPGQAFQGYNEQFF
TRBV7-2	NA	NA	TRBJ1-4	TGTGCCAGCAGACTCGCCGGGACAAAGGCTGAAAAACTGTTTTTT	CASRLAGTKAEKLFF
TRBV2	NA	NA	TRBJ1-5	TGTGCCAGCCTGGGACAAGGCCCCCAGCATTTT	CASLGQGPQHF
TRBV19	NA	NA	TRBJ1-2	TGTGCCAGTAGTATAGCACGACAGGCTTCCGGCTACACCTTC	CASSIARQASGYTF
TRBV7-6	NA	NA	TRBJ1-3	TGTGCCAGCAGCTTAGCAGCAGGGCAGGGCTATGGAAACACCATATATTTT	CASSLAAGQGYGNTIYF
TRBV29-1	NA	TRBD1	TRBJ1-2	TGCAGCGTTGCTGCAGGGGGAGTGAGCTATGGCTACACCTTC	CSVAAGGVSYGYTF
TRBV6-5	NA	NA	TRBJ2-7	TGTGCCAGCAGTTACTCGATGCCAGGAAGCTCCTACGAGCAGTACTTC	CASSYSMPGSSYEQYF
TRBV6-1	NA	TRBD2	TRBJ2-2	TGTGCCAGCAGTGTCCGCGGGGGGCAATCCGGGGAGCTGTTTTTT	CASSVRGGQSGELFF
TRBV7-2	NA	NA	TRBJ1-5	TGTGCCAGCAGCTTAGGAGGGGATCAGCCCCAGCATTTT	CASSLGGDQPQHF
TRBV19	NA	NA	TRBJ1-3	TGTGCCAGTAGTATTCCGGGTGCAGGACGGCGGTCTGGAAACACCATATATTTT	CASSIPGAGRRSGNTIYF
TRBV6-5	NA	NA	TRBJ2-7	TGTGCCAGCAGTTATTTGGCGGTGCAGTACTTC	CASSYLAVQYF
TRBV11-2	NA	NA	TRBJ1-1	TGTGCCAGCAGCCCCAGTGGCAGGGGATCGACTGAAGCTTTCTTT	CASSPSGRGSTEAFF
TRBV14	NA	TRBD1	TRBJ1-5	TGTGCCAGCAGCCGAGGACAGGATCAGCCCCAGCATTTT	CASSRGQDQPQHF
TRBV28	once	NA	TRBJ2-5	TGTGCCATTGGACTACCACAAGAGACCCAGTACTTC	CAIGLPQETQYF
TRBV11-2	NA	TRBD2	TRBJ2-1	TGTGCCAGCAGCTGGACTAGCGGGATCGGAGGGAATGAGCAGTTCTTC	CASSWTSGIGGNEQFF
TRBV6-5	NA	TRBD1	TRBJ1-1	TGTGCCAGCATTTTCACAGGGGGCGAGAACACTGAAGCTTTCTTT	CASIFTGGENTEAFF
TRBV9	NA	TRBD2	TRBJ2-1	TGTGCCAGCAGCGTAGGAGCTAGCGGGAGGAGCTACAATGAGCAGTTCTTC	CASSVGASGRSYNEQFF
TRBV9	NA	NA	TRBJ2-7	TGTGCCAGCAGCGTAGAGACCGGACCTACCTACGAGCAGTACTTC	CASSVETGPTYEQYF
TRBV19	NA	NA	TRBJ1-4	TGTGCCAGTAGTATAGCGTTTACCGCGACGAATAATGAAAAACTGTTTTTT	CASSIAFTATNNEKLFF
TRBV28	once	NA	TRBJ1-2	TGTGCCAGCAGTCCCTCCAATCCTGAGTACGGGGATGGCTACACCTTC	CASSPSNPEYGDGYTF
TRBV30	few	NA	TRBJ1-2	TGTGCCTGGAGTGTAGGGTCGGGAGGCTACACCTTC	CAWSVGSGGYTF
TRBV4-3	NA	NA	TRBJ1-5	TGCGCCAGCAGCCAAAGACTAGTCGGCAATCAGCCCCAGCATTTT	CASSQRLVGNQPQHF
TRBV15	NA	NA	TRBJ1-5	TGTGCCACCAGCAGAGATCGAGGGTCCAATCAGCCCCAGCATTTT	CATSRDRGSNQPQHF
TRBV11-3	NA	NA	TRBJ2-7	TGTGCCAGCAGCTTAGGACGGAACTACGAGCAGTACTTC	CASSLGRNYEQYF
TRBV5-1	NA	TRBD1	TRBJ1-5	TGCGCCAGCAGCTTGGGGACAGGGAACGTTCAGCCCCAGCATTTT	CASSLGTGNVQPQHF
TRBV2	NA	NA	TRBJ2-2	TGTGCCAGCAGGACAGAGAACACCGGGGAGCTGTTTTTT	CASRTENTGELFF
TRBV5-6	NA	TRBD1	TRBJ2-3	TGTGCCAGCAGCCAGGACAGGGGAGGGAGTACGCAGTATTTT	CASSQDRGGSTQYF
TRBV5-6	NA	NA	TRBJ1-1	TGTGCCAGCAGCTTTCGCCCGAACACTGAAGCTTTCTTT	CASSFRPNTEAFF
TRBV29-1	NA	NA	TRBJ1-5	TGCAGCGTTTGCCACACCAATAGCAATCAGCCCCAGCATTTT	CSVCHTNSNQPQHF